Listed below are T cell receptor beta chains from one sample, sequenced in a study of response to subunit inactivated influenza vaccine. TCRdb re-derived calls from the RT-PCR reads in MiXCR, one entry per CDR3 protein. The data contain roughly 670,000 distinct CDR3 sequences, less than 15% of them singletons. The input for sequencing was PBMCs from blood, taken roughly 2 weeks before vaccination. Receptor source: a man aged 50 to 60 who received an inactivated influenza vaccine. CDR3s include the opening cysteine and the closing phenylalanine or tryptophan. A D gene is named only where the DNA matches it firmly. Not all rows give a size; the values are once, few, many and, for expanded clones, a class.

TRBD2,TRBJ2-1,few,TRBV11-3,TGTGCCAGCAGCGCCGGGACTAGCGGGATAGGTGAGCAGTTCTTC,CASSAGTSGIGEQFF
TRBD2,TRBJ2-6,few,TRBV5-1,TGCGCCAGCAGCTCTAGCGGCTACTCTGGGGCCAACGTCCTGACTTTC,CASSSSGYSGANVLTF
TRBD1,TRBJ2-2,many,TRBV12-3/TRBV12-4,TGTGCCAGCAGCAATAAAGGGACAGGGACGAACACCGGGGAGCTGTTTTTT,CASSNKGTGTNTGELFF
.,TRBJ1-2,many,TRBV6-5,TGTGCCAGCAGTTACGGGCCAACAGGCCGTGGCTACACCTTC,CASSYGPTGRGYTF
.,TRBJ2-2,many,TRBV5-1,TGCGCCAGCAGCTTGCTGGGCAACACCGGGGAGCTGTTTTTT,CASSLLGNTGELFF
TRBD1,TRBJ2-2,few,TRBV6-1,TGTGCCAGCAGAAGGGACAGGGGTGTTCTCAACACCGGGGAGCTGTTTTTT,CASRRDRGVLNTGELFF
TRBD1,TRBJ1-1,.,TRBV4-1,TGCGCCAGCAGCCAAACCAGGGGGTCGAACACTGAAGCTTTCTTT,CASSQTRGSNTEAFF
TRBD1,TRBJ2-2,.,TRBV5-1,TGCGCCAGCAGCCCGGACAGGGAGCCCGGGGAGCTGTTTTTT,CASSPDREPGELFF
TRBD2,TRBJ2-5,.,TRBV20-1,TGCAGTGCTAGAGATCGACTAGCGCCCCAAGAGACCCAGTACTTC,CSARDRLAPQETQYF
.,TRBJ2-7,.,TRBV5-6,TGTGCCAGCAGCTCATTCCAGCTCTACGAGCAGTACTTC,CASSSFQLYEQYF
.,TRBJ2-4,.,TRBV21-1,TGTGCCAGCAGCACTCGTTCGGAGGGCAAAAACATTCAGTACTTC,CASSTRSEGKNIQYF
TRBD1,TRBJ1-5,few,TRBV30,TGTGCCTGGAGTGCGGGACAGGCTGCTCAGCCCCAGCATTTT,CAWSAGQAAQPQHF
.,TRBJ2-3,.,TRBV7-9,TGTGCCAGCAGCCACACCAACGCAGATACGCAGTATTTT,CASSHTNADTQYF
.,TRBJ1-2,.,TRBV27,TGTGCCAGCAGTTTAGACCCCAGGCCGCGCTATGGCTACACCTTC,CASSLDPRPRYGYTF
.,TRBJ2-3,few,TRBV4-3,TGCGCCAGCAGCCAAGACCCACAGGATACGCAGTATTTT,CASSQDPQDTQYF
.,TRBJ1-2,few,TRBV20-1,TGCAGTGCTAGAGATAATACCGCCGGGACTAACTATGGCTACACCTTC,CSARDNTAGTNYGYTF